The T cell receptor beta chain under discussion was sequenced for a study of shared clonotypes between healthy human individuals. Naive CD8 isolation took CD45RO-negative cells positively selected for CCR7 and excluded terminally differentiated effector memory CD45RA+ cells. The protocol was immunoSEQ multiplex PCR, while the TCRdb copy is restricted to in-frame clones and leaves out a portion. The sample includes around 2.1 million clones, approximately 94% seen only once; the top ten take more than 1.5%. This CDR3 spans 15 amino acids. The V segment lost 4 bases and the J segment 6 bases; nucleotides outside the gene matches: 9. Germline-derived CDR1 and CDR2 are MRHNA and SNTAGT.

The clonotype originates from a man aged 18-30 years in good health. Some clones in this sample may be carry-over from other donors' samples. V and J are TRBV6-4 and TRBJ2-1, with TRBD2 matching over 7 bases. The specimen was naive CD8+ T cells from PBMCs. The CDR3 loop reads CASSGTAAGINEQFF. The DNA for the CDR3 is TGTGCCAGCAGTGGAACAGCAGCGGGGATCAATGAGCAGTTCTTC.